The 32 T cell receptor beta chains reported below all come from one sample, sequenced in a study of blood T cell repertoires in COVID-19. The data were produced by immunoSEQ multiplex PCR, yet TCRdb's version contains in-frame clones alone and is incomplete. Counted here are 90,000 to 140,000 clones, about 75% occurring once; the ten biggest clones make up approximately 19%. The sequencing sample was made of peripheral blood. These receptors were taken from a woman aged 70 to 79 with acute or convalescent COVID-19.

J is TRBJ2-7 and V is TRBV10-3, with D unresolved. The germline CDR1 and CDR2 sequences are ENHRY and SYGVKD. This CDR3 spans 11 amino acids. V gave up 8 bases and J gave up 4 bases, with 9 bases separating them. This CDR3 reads CAIRALYEQYF. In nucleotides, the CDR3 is TGTGCCATCCGCGCATTATACGAGCAGTACTTC.

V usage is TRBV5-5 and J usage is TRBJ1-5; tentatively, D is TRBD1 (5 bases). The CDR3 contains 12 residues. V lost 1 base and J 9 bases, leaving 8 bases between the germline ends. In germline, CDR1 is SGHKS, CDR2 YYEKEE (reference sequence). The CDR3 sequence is CASSLYGGPQHF. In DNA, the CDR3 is TGTGCCAGCAGCTTGTACGGGGGGCCCCAGCATTTT.

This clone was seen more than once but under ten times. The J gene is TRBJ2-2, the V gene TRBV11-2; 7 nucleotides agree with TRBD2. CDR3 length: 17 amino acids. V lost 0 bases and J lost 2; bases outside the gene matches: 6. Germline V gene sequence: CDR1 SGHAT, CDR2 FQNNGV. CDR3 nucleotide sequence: TGTGCCAGCAGCTTAGATCGGGGGGTGTTTAACACCGGGGAGCTGTTTTTT. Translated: CASSLDRGVFNTGELFF.

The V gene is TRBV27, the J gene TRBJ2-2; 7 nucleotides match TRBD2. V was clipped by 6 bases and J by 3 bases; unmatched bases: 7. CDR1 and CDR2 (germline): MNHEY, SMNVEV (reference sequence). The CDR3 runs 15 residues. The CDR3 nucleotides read TGTGCCAGCAGATCCCCGGGGGGTTACACCGGGGAGCTGTTTTTT. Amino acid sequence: CASRSPGGYTGELFF.

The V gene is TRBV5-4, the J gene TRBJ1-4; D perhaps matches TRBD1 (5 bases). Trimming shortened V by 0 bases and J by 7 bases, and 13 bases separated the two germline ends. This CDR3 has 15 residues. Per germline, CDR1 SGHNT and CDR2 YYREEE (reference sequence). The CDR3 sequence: CASSLGGEGREKLFF. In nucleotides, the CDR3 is TGTGCCAGCAGCTTGGGGGGGGAAGGTCGTGAAAAACTGTTTTTT.

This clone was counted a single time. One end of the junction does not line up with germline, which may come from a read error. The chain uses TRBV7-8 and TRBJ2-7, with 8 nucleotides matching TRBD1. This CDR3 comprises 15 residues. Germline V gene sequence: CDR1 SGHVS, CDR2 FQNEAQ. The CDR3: CASSLTTGAHYAQYF. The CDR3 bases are TGTGCCAGCAGCTTAACGACAGGGGCCCACTACGCGCAGTACTTC.

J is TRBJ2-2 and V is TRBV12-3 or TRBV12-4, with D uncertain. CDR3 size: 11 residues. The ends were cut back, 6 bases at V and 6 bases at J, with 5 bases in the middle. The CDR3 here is CASSLSGELFF. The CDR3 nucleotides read TGTGCCAGCAGCCTCTCCGGGGAGCTGTTTTTT.

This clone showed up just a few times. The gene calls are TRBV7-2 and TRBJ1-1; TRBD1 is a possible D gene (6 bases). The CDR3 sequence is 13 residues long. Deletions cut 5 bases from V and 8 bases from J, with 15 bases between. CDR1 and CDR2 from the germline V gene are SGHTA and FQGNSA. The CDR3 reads CASSPRQAGEAFF. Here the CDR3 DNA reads TGTGCCAGCAGCCCTCGACAGGCGGGCGAAGCTTTCTTT.

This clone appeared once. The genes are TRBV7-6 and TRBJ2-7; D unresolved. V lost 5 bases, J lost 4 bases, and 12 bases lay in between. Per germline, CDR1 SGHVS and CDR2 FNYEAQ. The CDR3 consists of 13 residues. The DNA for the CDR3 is TGTGCCAGCAGCGGAAATCGAGGTTACGAGCAGTACTTC. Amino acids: CASSGNRGYEQYF.

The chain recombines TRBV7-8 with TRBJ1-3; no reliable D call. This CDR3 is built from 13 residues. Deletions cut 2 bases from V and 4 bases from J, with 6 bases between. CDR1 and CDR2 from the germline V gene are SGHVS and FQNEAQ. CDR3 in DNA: TGTGCCAGCAGCTTACCGGGGGGAAACACCATATATTTT. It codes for CASSLPGGNTIYF.

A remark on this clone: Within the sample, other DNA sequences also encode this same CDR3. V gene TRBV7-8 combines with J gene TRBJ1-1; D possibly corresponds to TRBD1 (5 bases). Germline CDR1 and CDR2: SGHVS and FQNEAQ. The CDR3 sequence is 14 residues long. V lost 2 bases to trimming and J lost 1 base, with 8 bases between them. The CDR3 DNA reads TGTGCCAGCAGCTTACGGCAGGGGAACACTGAAGCTTTCTTT. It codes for CASSLRQGNTEAFF.

CDR3 nucleotides: TGTGCCACCAGCAGAGAAGAGGCCATCAACTCCTACGAGCAGTACTTC. Its protein is CATSREEAINSYEQYF. The V gene is TRBV15, the J gene TRBJ2-7, with D unresolved. Germline CDR1 reads LNHNV; CDR2 reads YYDKDF (reference sequence). V was pared by 0 bases and J by 0 bases, with 12 bases between. CDR3 size: 16 residues.

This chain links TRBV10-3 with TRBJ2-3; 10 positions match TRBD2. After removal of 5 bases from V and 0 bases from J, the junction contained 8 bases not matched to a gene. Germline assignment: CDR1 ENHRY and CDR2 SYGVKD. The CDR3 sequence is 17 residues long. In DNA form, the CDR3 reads TGTGCCATCAGTACAGCGGGGGGGACTACTAGCACAGATACGCAGTATTTT. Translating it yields CAISTAGGTTSTDTQYF.

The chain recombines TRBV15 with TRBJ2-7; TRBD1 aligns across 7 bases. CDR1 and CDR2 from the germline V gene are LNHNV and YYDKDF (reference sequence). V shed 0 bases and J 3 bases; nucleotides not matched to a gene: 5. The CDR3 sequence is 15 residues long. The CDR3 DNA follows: TGTGCCACCAGCAGAGATCCTACAGGGGTCTACGAGCAGTACTTC. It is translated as CATSRDPTGVYEQYF.

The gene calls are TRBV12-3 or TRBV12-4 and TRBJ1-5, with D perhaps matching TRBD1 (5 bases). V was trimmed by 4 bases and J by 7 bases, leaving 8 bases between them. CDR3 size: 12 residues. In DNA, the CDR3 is TGTGCCAGCAGTTCCAGGGTCCAGCCCCAGCATTTT. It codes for CASSSRVQPQHF.

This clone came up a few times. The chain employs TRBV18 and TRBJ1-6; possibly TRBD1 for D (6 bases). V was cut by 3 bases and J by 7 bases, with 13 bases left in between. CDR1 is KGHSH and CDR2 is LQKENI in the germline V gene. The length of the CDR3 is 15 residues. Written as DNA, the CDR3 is TGTGCCAGCTCACCGAGGCCAGGGGAGAATTCACCCCTCCACTTT. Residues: CASSPRPGENSPLHF.

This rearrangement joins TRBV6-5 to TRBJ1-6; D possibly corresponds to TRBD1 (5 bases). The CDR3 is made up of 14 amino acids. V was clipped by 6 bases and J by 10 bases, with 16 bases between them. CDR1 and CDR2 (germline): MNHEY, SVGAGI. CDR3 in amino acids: CASRAGVYESPLHF. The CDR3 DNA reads TGTGCCAGCAGGGCGGGGGTTTATGAATCACCCCTCCACTTT.

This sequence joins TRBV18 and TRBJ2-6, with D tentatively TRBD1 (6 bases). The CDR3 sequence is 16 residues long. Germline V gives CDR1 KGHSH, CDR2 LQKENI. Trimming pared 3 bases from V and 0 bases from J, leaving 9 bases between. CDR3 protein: CASSPGQSSGANVLTF. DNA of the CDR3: TGTGCCAGCTCACCCGGACAGAGCTCTGGGGCCAACGTCCTGACTTTC.

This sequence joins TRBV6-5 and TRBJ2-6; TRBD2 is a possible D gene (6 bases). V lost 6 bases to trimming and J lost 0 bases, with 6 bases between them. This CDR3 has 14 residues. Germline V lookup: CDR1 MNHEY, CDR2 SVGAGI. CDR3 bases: TGTGCCAGCAGGCGGGACTCTGGGGCCAACGTCCTGACTTTC. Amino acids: CASRRDSGANVLTF.

This CDR3 reads CASSPAGQGAYEQYF. For the CDR3, the DNA is TGCGCCAGCAGCCCGGCGGGGCAGGGGGCCTACGAGCAGTACTTC. This chain connects TRBV4-1 to TRBJ2-7; D may be TRBD1 (7 bases). CDR1 is MGHRA and CDR2 is YSYEKL in the germline V gene. Trimming left V 4 bases short and J 2 bases short, with 15 bases between. CDR3 size: 15 residues.

For the CDR3, the DNA is TGCGCCAGCGCCTGGGCGGGGGTCGGGGAGACCCAGTACTTC. It yields the protein CASAWAGVGETQYF. V is TRBV5-1 and J is TRBJ2-5; 7 bases fit TRBD2. V shed 7 bases and J 5 bases; nucleotides not matched to a gene: 11. The CDR3 runs to 14 residues. Germline V gene sequence: CDR1 SGHRS, CDR2 YFSETQ. The entire variable domain, with the rest obtained from reference TRBV5-1 and TRBJ2-5, is as follows: KAGVTQTPRYLIKTRGQQVTLSCSPISGHRSVSWYQQTPGQGLQFLFEYFSETQRNKGNFPGRFSGRQFSNSRSEMNVSTLELGDSALYLCASAWAGVGETQYFGPGTRLLVL.

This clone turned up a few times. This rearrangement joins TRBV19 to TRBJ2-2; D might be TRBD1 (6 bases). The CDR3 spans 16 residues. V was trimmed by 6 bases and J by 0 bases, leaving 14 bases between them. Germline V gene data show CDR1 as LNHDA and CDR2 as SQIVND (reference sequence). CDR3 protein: CASSPWGTTNTGELFF. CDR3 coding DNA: TGTGCCAGTAGCCCCTGGGGGACAACGAACACCGGGGAGCTGTTTTTT.

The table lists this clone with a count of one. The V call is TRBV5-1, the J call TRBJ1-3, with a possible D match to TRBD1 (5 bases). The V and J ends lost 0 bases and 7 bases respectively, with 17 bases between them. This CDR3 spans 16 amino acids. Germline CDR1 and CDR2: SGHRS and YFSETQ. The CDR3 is CASSLAPLGEGNTIYF. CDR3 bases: TGCGCCAGCAGCTTGGCCCCCTTAGGGGAAGGGAACACCATATATTTT.

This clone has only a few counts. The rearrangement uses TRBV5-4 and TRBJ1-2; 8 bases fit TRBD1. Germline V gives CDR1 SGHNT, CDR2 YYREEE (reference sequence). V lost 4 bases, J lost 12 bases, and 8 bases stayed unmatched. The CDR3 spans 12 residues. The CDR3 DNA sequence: TGTGCCAGCAGCCAAGGACAGGGAGGGCACACCTTC. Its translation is CASSQGQGGHTF.

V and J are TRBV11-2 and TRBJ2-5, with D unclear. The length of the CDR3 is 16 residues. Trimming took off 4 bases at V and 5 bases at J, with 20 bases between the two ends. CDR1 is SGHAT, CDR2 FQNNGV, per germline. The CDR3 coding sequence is TGTGCCAGCAGCTCCAGAGGTTCTGTAGGCGACGAGACCCAGTACTTC. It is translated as CASSSRGSVGDETQYF.

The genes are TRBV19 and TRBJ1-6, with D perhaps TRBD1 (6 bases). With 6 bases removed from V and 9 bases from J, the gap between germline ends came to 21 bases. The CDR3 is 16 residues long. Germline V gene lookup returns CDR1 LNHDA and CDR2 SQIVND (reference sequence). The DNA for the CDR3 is TGTGCCAGTAGGGGATCTTTCGGGGGGCGAAGTTCACCCCTCCACTTT. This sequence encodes CASRGSFGGRSSPLHF.

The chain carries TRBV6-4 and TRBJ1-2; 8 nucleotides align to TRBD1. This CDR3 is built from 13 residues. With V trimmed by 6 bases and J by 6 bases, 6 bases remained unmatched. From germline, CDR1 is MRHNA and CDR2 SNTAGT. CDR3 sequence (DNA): TGTGCCAGCAGCAGGGGGCAGGAGGATGGCTACACCTTC. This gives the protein CASSRGQEDGYTF.

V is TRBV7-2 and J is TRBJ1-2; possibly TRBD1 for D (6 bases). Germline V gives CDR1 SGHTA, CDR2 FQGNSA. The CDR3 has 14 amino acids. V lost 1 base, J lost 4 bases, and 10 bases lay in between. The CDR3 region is CASSLDRVSYGYTF. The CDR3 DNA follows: TGTGCCAGCAGCTTAGACAGGGTTTCCTATGGCTACACCTTC.

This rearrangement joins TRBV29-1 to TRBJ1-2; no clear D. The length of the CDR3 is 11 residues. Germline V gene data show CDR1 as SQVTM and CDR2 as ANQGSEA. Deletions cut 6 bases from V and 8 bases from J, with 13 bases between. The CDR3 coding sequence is TGCAGCGTAGGAGGCAATTTAGGCTACACCTTC. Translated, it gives CSVGGNLGYTF.

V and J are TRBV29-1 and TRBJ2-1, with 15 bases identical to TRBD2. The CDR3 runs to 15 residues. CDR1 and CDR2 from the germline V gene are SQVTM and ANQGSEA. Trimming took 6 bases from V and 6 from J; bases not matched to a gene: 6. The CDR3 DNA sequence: TGCAGCGTATGGACTAGCGGGGGGGCTGGCAATGAGCAGTTCTTC. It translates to CSVWTSGGAGNEQFF.

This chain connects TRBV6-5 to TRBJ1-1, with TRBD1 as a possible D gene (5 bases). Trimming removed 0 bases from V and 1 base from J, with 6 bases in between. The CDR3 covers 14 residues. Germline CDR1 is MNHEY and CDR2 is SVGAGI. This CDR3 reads CASSYSGANTEAFF. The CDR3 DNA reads TGTGCCAGCAGTTACTCAGGGGCGAACACTGAAGCTTTCTTT.

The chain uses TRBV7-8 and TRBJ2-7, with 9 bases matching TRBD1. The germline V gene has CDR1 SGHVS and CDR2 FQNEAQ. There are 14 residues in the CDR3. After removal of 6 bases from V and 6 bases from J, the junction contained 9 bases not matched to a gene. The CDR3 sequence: CASSHPGQGSEQYF. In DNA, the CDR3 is TGTGCCAGCAGTCATCCGGGACAGGGAAGCGAGCAGTACTTC.